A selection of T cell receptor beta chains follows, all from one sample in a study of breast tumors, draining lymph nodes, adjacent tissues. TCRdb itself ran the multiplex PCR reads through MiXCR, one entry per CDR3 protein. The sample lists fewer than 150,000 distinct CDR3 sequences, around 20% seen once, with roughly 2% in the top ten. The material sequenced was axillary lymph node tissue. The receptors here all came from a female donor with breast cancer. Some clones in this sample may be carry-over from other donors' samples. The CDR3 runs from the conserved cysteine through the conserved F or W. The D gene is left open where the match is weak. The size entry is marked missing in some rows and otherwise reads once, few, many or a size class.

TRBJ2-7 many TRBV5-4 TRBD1 TGTGCCAGCAGCGTGAACCCGGGACAGAGGGTCGCGCAGTACTTC CASSVNPGQRVAQYF
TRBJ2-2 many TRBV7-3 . TGTGCCAGCAGCTTAATGGAGCTACCGAACACCGGGGGGCTGTTTTTT CASSLMELPNTGGLFF
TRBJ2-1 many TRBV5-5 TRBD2 TGTGCCAGCAGCTTCGCGGGAGCATCCTACAATGAGCAGTTCTTC CASSFAGASYNEQFF
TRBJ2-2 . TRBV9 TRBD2 TGTGCCAGCAGCGCAAGGACTAGCGGGAATGCCGGGGAGCTGTTTTTT CASSARTSGNAGELFF
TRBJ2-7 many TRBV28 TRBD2 TGTGCCAGCACGGACTCCAGCGGGAAGGTCGAGCAGTACTTC CASTDSSGKVEQYF
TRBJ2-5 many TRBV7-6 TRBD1 TGTGCCAGCAGCCCGGGACAGGGTTTTGAGACCCAGTACTTC CASSPGQGFETQYF
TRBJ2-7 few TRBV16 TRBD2 TGTGCCAGCAGCCCGACCTCCGCGGGACGCGGGAGTCTCGACGAGCAGTACTTC CASSPTSAGRGSLDEQYF
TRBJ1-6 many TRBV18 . TGTGCCAGCTCACCGACCCCCGGAGGGACAAATTCACCCCTCCACTTT CASSPTPGGTNSPLHF
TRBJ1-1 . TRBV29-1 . TGCAGCGTCGTACATGGGCGGGGGATTGAAGCTTTCTTT CSVVHGRGIEAFF
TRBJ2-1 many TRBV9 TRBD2 TGTGCCAGCAGCGCCGACCGCGGGACTAGCGGGAGTTGGGGATCCTACAATGAGCAGTTCTTC CASSADRGTSGSWGSYNEQFF
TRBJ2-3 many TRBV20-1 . TGCAGTGCCGGGACTGGGATGACAGATACGCAGTATTTT CSAGTGMTDTQYF
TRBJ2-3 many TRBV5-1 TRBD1 TGCGCCAGCAGCCCCGGGACAGGGGGGGATACGCAGTATTTT CASSPGTGGDTQYF
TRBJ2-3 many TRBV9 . TGTGCCAGCACCGTAGGCACAGATACGCAGTATTTT CASTVGTDTQYF
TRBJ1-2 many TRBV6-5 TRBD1 TGTGCCAGCAGTCGTGCAGGGGGCCCGCGCGGGCTCTATGGCTACACCTTC CASSRAGGPRGLYGYTF
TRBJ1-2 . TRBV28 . TGTGCCAGCAGTTCCCCCATGGCCGGGGACTATGGCTACACCTTC CASSSPMAGDYGYTF
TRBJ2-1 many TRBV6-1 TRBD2 TGTGCCAGCAGTGTCGGACTAGCTCTGGAGCAGTTCTTC CASSVGLALEQFF
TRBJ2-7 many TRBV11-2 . TGTGCCAGCAGCCCCCTAAGGGGCAGGGGCACCTACGAGCAGTACTTC CASSPLRGRGTYEQYF
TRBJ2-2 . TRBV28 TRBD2 TGTGCCAGCAGTTTCCGGGAGGAGGACACCGGGGAGCTGTTTTTT CASSFREEDTGELFF
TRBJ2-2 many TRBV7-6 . TGTGCCAGCCGTCCGGACACCGGGGAGCTGTTTTTT CASRPDTGELFF
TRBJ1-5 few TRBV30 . . CAWGLGTDPYQPLHF
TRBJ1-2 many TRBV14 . TGTGCCAGCAGCCAAGTATCAGGGAGCTATGGCTACACCTTC CASSQVSGSYGYTF
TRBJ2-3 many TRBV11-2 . TGTGCCAGCAGCTTAGTAGGCCATACCACAGATACGCAGTATTTT CASSLVGHTTDTQYF
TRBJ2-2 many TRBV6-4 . TGTGCCAGCAGTGACTTGACCGACACCGGGGAGCTGTTTTTT CASSDLTDTGELFF
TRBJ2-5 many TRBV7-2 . TGTGCCAGCAGCGCATTCATGGGTGCTGAGACCCAGTACTTC CASSAFMGAETQYF
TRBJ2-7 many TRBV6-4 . TGTGCCAGCAGTGTTGGGGTAGGGGCCTACGAGCAGTACTTC CASSVGVGAYEQYF
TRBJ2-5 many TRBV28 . TGTGCCAGCAGTTGGGTGGGGAAGCCGAATCAAGAGACCCAGTACTTC CASSWVGKPNQETQYF
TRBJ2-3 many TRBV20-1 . TGCAGTGCTAGCCCGGCAGATACCACAGATACGCAGTATTTT CSASPADTTDTQYF
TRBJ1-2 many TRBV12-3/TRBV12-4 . TGTGCCAGCAGTTTAGGCGCGGGGAGCACGGTTGGCTACACCTTC CASSLGAGSTVGYTF
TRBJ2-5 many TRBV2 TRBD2 TGTGCCAGCAGTGAAGCGCGAGGGACTAGCGGGAAAGAGACCCAGTACTTC CASSEARGTSGKETQYF
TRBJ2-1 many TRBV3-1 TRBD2 TGTGCCAGCAGCAGAAGCGGGAACCCCTACAATGAGCAGTTCTTC CASSRSGNPYNEQFF
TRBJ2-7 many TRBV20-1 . TGCAGTGCTAGTTCGGGCTTCGAGCAGTACTTC CSASSGFEQYF
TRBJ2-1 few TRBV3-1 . TGTGCCAGCAGCCAAGATGGGTGGGGGGTCTCCTACAATGAGCAGTTCTTC CASSQDGWGVSYNEQFF
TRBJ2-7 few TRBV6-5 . TGTGCCAGCAGTTACTCGCTTTTGGGCCCTCCTCCCTACGAGCAGTACTTC CASSYSLLGPPPYEQYF
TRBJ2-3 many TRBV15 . TGTGCCACCAGCCGACCGACTGGGCGGAGCGCAGATACGCAGTATTTT CATSRPTGRSADTQYF
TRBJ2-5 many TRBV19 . TGTGCCAGTAGTTGGACAAGCCGAGAGACCCAGTACTTC CASSWTSRETQYF
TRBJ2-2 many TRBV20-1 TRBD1 TGCAGTGCTAGAGTGGGTAGGGCAGGGGGCACCGGGGAGCTGTTTTTT CSARVGRAGGTGELFF
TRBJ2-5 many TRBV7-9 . TGTGCCAGCAGCACTCCGGAGGGGGAAGAGACCCAGTACTTC CASSTPEGEETQYF
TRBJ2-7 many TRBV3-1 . TGTGCCAGCAGCCCGGGGGGCCACGAGCAGTACTTC CASSPGGHEQYF
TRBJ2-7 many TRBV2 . TGTGCCAGCAGAGTCCGGGGGAACGAGCAGTACTTC CASRVRGNEQYF
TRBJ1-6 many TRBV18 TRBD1 TGTGCCAGCTCACCAGGACAGGGTCTATCACCCCTCCACTTT CASSPGQGLSPLHF
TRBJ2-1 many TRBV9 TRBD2 TGTGCCAGCAGCGTAGCGGGAGGGGGGTACAATGAGCAGTTCTTC CASSVAGGGYNEQFF
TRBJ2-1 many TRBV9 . TGTGCCAGCAGCGGGGGGCAGGGGCACAATGAGCAGTTCTTC CASSGGQGHNEQFF
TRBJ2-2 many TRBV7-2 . TGTGCCAGCGTCTGGGCCCCCCGGGAGCTGTTTTTT CASVWAPRELFF
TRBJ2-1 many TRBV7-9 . TGTGCCAGCAGCGACACGCAAGGGTGGAATGAGCAGTTCTTC CASSDTQGWNEQFF
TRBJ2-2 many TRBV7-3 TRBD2 TGTGCCAGCAGCCCGGGGGGGACCGGGGAGCTGTTTTTT CASSPGGTGELFF
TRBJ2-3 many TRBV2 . TGTGCCAGCAGTCTTGACAGGCTCCGATCGGATACGCAGTATTTT CASSLDRLRSDTQYF
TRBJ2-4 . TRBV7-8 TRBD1 TGTGCCAGCAGCTTGACAGGGGTGAATGGCATTCAGTACTTC CASSLTGVNGIQYF
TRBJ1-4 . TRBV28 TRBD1 TGTGCCAGCAGTCACAGGGGGCGAGAGTCGGGAGATGAAAAACTGTTTTTT CASSHRGRESGDEKLFF
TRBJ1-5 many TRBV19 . TGTGCCAGTAGTATAGTGGATCGCCAGCCCCAGCATTTT CASSIVDRQPQHF